This T cell receptor beta chain derives from a study of Graves' ophthalmopathy and Graves' hyperthyroidism (dated by TCRdb to between 2017 and 2018). Regarding the research as a whole: Peripheral blood samples were taken at the time of initial diagnosis, before any treatment was given. To explore V-J signatures that distinguish ophthalmopathy from hyperthyroidism, a discovery set of under 110 patients was enrolled, made up of some 41 with ophthalmopathy and fewer than 60 with stable hyperthyroidism. An independent validation cohort was composed of 18 hyperthyroidism patients and about 16 patients who later progressed from hyperthyroidism to ophthalmopathy. To tell Graves' ophthalmopathy apart from Graves' hyperthyroidism, and to predict which patients would progress to ophthalmopathy, the study relied on TCR beta repertoire signatures. Once sampling was done, hyperthyroidism patients were given methimazole at a starting dose of 30 mg daily, while ophthalmopathy patients were given high-dose intravenous methylprednisolone. In total, 135 blood samples were TCR-sequenced: roughly 45 ophthalmopathy, 75 hyperthyroidism and 17 hyperthyroidism-to-ophthalmopathy patients. The 100 discovery patients were randomly divided into training and test sets at a 7:3 ratio. In roughly 6 hyperthyroidism patients, the T-cell repertoire of thyroid tissue was compared with the T-cell repertoire of blood. Broader findings and caveats from the paper: No statistical method was used to predetermine the sample size, and group allocation was not hidden from the investigators. Most expanded thyroid clonotypes with a frequency above 0.001 also appeared in blood, which suggests that blood repertoires may reflect the immune response in the thyroid. In cross-validation, the 13-signature model distinguished ophthalmopathy from stable hyperthyroidism with around 90% sensitivity and roughly 81% specificity, while in the test set the corresponding values were 80% and 75%. In validation, the model predicted ophthalmopathy progression with about 64% sensitivity and roughly 72% specificity; 12 predicted patients were CT-confirmed with GO in a median of 6.5 months.

TCR beta CDR3 regions were amplified from RNA transcripts for repertoire sequencing. A first-round RT-PCR used HTBI primers with the Qiagen OneStep RT-PCR kit, followed by a second-round multiplex PCR, size selection and purification. The libraries underwent paired-end sequencing with 100 bp reads on an Illumina HiSeq2000. The paper's data handling went like this. Reads were processed with SOAPnuke, discarding reads with adapters, uncalled bases, mean Phred below 15, or no exact constant-primer or identifier match. High-quality paired reads were merged with COPE v1.2.5. Clonotypes were defined as unique nucleotide sequences and were aligned to IMGT TRB V, D and J references using MiTCR v1.1. Analysis was restricted to V-J combinations with a frequency above 0.0001, which covered over 98% of repertoires. For each V-J combination, a TCR clonal expansion and chaos score was defined as F50 clonal expansion divided by the chaos observed in the TCRdist matrix. Welch's t-statistics and random forest were used to reduce features to about 14 V-J combinations, which were fed into a naive Bayes classifier. Thyroid-blood repertoire similarity was quantified with the Morisita-Horn index. TCRdb reprocessing: public reads trimmed at Q25 with fastp, clones called with MiXCR, in-frame beta chains kept. When rows share a CDR3 protein, they turn into one entry using the most common DNA and genes. In this record, the V and J calls reflect TCRdb's handling and not the investigators' own analysis. The sample profile shows roughly 160,000 distinct CDR3 sequences; 39% of them were found once. In total, the top ten clones hold 8% to 9% of the sample.

The germline V gene encodes CDR1 MNHEY and CDR2 SVGAGI. The CDR3 holds 14 amino acids from the cysteine to the phenylalanine. The read is trimmed to its CDR3 DNA, 42 bases read in frame from base 1. V was cut back by 8 bases and J by 2 bases, leaving a gap of 16 bases between them. This clonotype appeared many times. What antigen it recognizes has not been identified. No much larger clone is present one base from it, and per-base qualities are unavailable. Ophthalmopathy patients had moderately to severely active disease, Clinical Activity Score of at least 3, NOSPECS grade of at least 4, and disease duration under 3 months. Anyone with other autoimmune diseases, uncontrolled infections, pregnancy or lactation was excluded from the study. Diagnosis was based on clinical symptoms, serum thyroxine, TRAb, thyroid ultrasound and orbital computed tomography. Using Ficoll-Paque density gradient centrifugation, PBMCs were isolated from 9 to 10 ml of fresh peripheral blood. Total RNA was extracted using Trizol reagent, and RNA quality was checked on an Agilent 2100 Bioanalyzer.

The chain employs TRBV6-5 and TRBJ2-7; the D gene remains uncertain. The sequenced sample consisted of peripheral blood. This TCR derives from a man between 25 and 39 years old with Graves' ophthalmopathy. Donor details come from another sample of the same person, matched by shared clones. At the DNA level, the sequence is TGTGCCAGCGCCGCCGACGGCGGAGCCTACGAGCAGTACTTC. Its protein reads: CASAADGGAYEQYF.